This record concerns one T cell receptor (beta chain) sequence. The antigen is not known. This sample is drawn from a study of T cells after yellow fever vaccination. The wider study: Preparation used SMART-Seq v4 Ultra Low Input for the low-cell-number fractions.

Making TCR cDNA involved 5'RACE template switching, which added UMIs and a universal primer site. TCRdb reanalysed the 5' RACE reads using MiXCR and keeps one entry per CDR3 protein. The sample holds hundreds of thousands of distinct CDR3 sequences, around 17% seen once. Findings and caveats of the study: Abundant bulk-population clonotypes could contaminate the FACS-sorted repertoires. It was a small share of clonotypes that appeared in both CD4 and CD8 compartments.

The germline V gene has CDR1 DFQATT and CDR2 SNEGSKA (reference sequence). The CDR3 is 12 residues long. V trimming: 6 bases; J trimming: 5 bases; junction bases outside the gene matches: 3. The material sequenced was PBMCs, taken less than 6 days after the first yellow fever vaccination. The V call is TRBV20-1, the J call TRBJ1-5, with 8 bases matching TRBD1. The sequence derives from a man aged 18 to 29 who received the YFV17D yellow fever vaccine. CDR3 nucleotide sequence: TGCAGTGCCGGACAGGGCTATCAGCCCCAGCATTTT. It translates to CSAGQGYQPQHF.